This T cell receptor beta chain was identified in a study of blood T cell repertoires in COVID-19. This clone was recorded once. The repertoire was sequenced with immunoSEQ multiplex PCR; TCRdb's copy has only in-frame clones and lacks some. In the table there are around 260,000 clones, 75% to 95% of which are singletons. Germline V CDR1 and CDR2: SNHLY, FYNNEI. Trimming cost V 2 bases and J 2 bases, with 6 bases left between them. This CDR3 has 14 amino acids. The sequence was collected from a person aged 18-35 years with COVID-19, enrolled during active disease. The sequenced sample consisted of peripheral blood. The chain uses TRBV2 and TRBJ1-4, with D possibly being TRBD1 (6 bases). Written as DNA, the CDR3 is TGTGCCAGCAGTGAACAGGGGACTAATGAAAAACTGTTTTTT. This codes for CASSEQGTNEKLFF.